This T cell receptor beta chain was sequenced in a study of cytomegalovirus exposure and HLA in healthy donors. For this clone: Its antigen is unidentified.

This CDR3 has 14 residues. J was trimmed by 5 bases and V by 6 bases; bases with no gene match: 8. In germline, CDR1 is MGHDK, CDR2 SYGVNS. Both 60 Vbeta primers and 13 Jbeta primers went into the PCR. TCRdb keeps only in-frame clones here, not all; method: immunoSEQ multiplex PCR. The data show about 80,000 clones, around 60% seen once. Study conclusions and caveats: Further analysis was carried out later, and it showed several of the most significant clusters appearing linked to common viral pathogens.

V and J are TRBV25-1 and TRBJ2-7, with TRBD1 identical over 9 bases. This clonotype was sampled from a male donor in good health and CMV-seropositive. The specimen was PBMCs. In DNA, the CDR3 is TGTGCCAGCAGCCGGGGGACAGGGCCCCACGAGCAGTACTTC. Amino acids: CASSRGTGPHEQYF.